This record looks at one T cell receptor (beta chain) sequence and its context. Its specificity is not known. This sample was taken from a study of STAT5B mutations in CD4+ large granular lymphocyte leukemia. Regarding the study as a whole: Approximately 25% of private leukemic clonotypes occurred rarely in other patients' non-leukemic repertoires.

The CDR3 totals 15 residues. The germline gives CDR1 SGHRS, CDR2 YFSETQ. V lost 4 bases, J lost 1 base, and 14 bases lay in between. TCRdb's copy holds only in-frame clones and misses some; the assay was immunoSEQ multiplex PCR. The data show around 29,000 clones, approximately 80% seen once. Sequenced: CD4+ T cells from blood buffy coats. This receptor was identified in a human donor in good health. The chain uses TRBV5-1 and TRBJ2-5, with D perhaps matching TRBD2 (5 bases). The CDR3 DNA reads TGCGCCAGCAGCCCCTGGACGGACTTCCAAGAGACCCAGTACTTC. Protein sequence: CASSPWTDFQETQYF.